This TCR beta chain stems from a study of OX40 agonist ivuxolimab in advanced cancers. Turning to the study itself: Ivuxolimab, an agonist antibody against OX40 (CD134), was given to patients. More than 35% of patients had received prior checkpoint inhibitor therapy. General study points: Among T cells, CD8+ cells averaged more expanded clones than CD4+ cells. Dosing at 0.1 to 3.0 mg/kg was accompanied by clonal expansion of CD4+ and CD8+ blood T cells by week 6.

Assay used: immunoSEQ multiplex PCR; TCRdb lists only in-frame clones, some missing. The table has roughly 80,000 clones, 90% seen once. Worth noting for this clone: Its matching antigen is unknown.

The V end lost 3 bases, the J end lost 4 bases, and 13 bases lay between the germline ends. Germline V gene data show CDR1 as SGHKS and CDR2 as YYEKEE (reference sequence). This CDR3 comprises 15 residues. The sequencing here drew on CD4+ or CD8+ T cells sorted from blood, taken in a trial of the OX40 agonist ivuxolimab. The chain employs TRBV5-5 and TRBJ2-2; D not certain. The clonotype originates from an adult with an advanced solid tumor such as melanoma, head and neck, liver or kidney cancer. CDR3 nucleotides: TGTGCCAGCAGCTGGTTCCAGGAGAGCACCGGGGAGCTGTTTTTT. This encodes CASSWFQESTGELFF.